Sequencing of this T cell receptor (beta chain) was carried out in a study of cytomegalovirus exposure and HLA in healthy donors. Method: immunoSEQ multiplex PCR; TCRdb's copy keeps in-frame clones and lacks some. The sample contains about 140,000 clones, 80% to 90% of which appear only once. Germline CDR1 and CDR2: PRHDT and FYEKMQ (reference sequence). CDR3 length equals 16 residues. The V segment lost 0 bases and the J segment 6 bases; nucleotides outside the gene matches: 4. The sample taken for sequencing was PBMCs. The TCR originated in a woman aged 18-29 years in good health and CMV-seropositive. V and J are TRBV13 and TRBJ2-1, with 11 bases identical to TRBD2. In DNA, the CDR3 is TGTGCCAGCAGCTTAGGGGGTAGCGGGAGGGCCAATGAGCAGTTCTTC. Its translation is CASSLGGSGRANEQFF.